This TCR beta chain came from a study of T-cell reconstitution after alpha-beta-depleted transplantation in children. This CDR3 spans 17 amino acids. J was trimmed by 11 bases and V by 6 bases; bases with no gene match: 16. Unique molecular identifiers were used to barcode this TCRbeta library. TCRdb itself ran the PCR reads through MiXCR, one entry per CDR3 protein. Among just under 550,000 distinct CDR3 sequences listed, around 20% were seen once. This clonotype was found a few times. This sequence originates from a human donor who donated a stem cell graft to a child with acute lymphoblastic leukemia. V and J are TRBV12-3 or TRBV12-4 and TRBJ2-3; 14 bases match TRBD2. Here the sequenced sample was PBMCs from the stem cell graft donor, taken from the stem cell graft. The CDR3 DNA reads as TGTGCCAGCAGCCGGATCCCGGGACTAGCGGGAGAGGCTAGGCAGTATTTT. It is translated as CASSRIPGLAGEARQYF.